This T cell receptor (beta chain) was recorded in a study of CXCR3-negative and CXCR3-positive naive CD8 T cells. Study observations and caveats: Hydrophobicity of TRB CDR3s was greater in CXCR3-positive naive cells than in CXCR3-negative naive cells. Most assays were run on fresh PBMCs (CXCR3 expression partially decreased after cryopreservation). Naive subsets expressed similar surface CD5; TRB CDR3 features served to infer TCR strength.

As regards this clonotype: Its antigen is undetermined.

This CDR3 has 13 residues. The germline gives CDR1 SQVTM, CDR2 ANQGSEA. TRB cDNA was prepared as libraries by UMI-labeled 5' RACE. One entry per CDR3 protein, without DNA, is what TCRdb gives after re-calling the 5' RACE reads. In total, the table holds over 100,000 distinct CDR3 sequences. Within the CD8+ T cell compartment, naive cells were CD45RO-CCR7+CD27+CD95-. Material for sequencing was naive CXCR3- CD8+ T cells from blood. Subset described: CD45RO-CCR7+CD27+CD95- naive CD8+ T cells lacking CXCR3 (TNR3-). This clonotype was obtained from a human donor in good health. Some clones in this sample may be carry-over from other donors' samples. The chain joins TRBV29-1 to TRBJ2-1. CDR3 region: CSVEEDLYNEQFF.